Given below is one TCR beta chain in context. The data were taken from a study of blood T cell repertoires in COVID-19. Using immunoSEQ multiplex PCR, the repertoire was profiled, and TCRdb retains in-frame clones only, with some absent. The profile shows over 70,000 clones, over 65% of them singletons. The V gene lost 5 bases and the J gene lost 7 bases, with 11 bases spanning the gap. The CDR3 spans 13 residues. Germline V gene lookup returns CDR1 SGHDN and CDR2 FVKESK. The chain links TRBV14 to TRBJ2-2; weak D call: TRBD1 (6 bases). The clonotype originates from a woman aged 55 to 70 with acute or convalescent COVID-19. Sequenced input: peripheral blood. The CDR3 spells CASSAQGNGELFF. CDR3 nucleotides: TGTGCCAGCAGCGCACAGGGTAACGGGGAGCTGTTTTTT. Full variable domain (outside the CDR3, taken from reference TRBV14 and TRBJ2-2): EAGVTQFPSHSVIEKGQTVTLRCDPISGHDNLYWYRRVMGKEIKFLLHFVKESKQDESGMPNNRFLAERTGGTYSTLKVQPAELEDSGVYFCASSAQGNGELFFGEGSRLTVL.